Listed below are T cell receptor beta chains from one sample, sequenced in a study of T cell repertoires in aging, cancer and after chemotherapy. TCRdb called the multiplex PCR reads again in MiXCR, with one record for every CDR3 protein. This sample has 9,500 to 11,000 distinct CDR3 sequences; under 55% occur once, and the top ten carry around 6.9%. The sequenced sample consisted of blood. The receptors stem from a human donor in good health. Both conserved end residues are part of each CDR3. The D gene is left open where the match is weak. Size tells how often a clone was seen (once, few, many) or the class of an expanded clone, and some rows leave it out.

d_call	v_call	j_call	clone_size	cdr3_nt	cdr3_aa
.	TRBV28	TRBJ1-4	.	TGTGCCAGCACCAAATCGGGGGCAGGGAATGAAAAACTGTTTTTT	CASTKSGAGNEKLFF
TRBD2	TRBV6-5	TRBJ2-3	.	TGTGCCAGCAGCTACACGGGGGGGAAGGCAGCAGATACGCAGTATTTT	CASSYTGGKAADTQYF
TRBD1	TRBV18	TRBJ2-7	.	TGTGCCAGCTCACCAGGGACAGGGATGTCCTACGAGCAGTACTTC	CASSPGTGMSYEQYF
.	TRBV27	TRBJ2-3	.	TGTGCCAGCAACGGTGGCGGAGGCCCAGATACGCAGTATTTT	CASNGGGGPDTQYF
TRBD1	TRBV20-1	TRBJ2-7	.	TGCAGTGCTAGTACAGGGGCGACCTACGAGCAGTACTTC	CSASTGATYEQYF
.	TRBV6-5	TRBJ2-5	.	TGTGCCATCCAGGCGGGCGGACCTCAAGAGACCCAGTACTTC	CAIQAGGPQETQYF
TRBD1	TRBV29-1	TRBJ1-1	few	TGCAGCGTTGGGGGGGACAGGGGAGGGGGCACTGAAGCTTTCTTT	CSVGGDRGGGTEAFF
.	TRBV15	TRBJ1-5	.	TGTGCCACCAGCAGAGACCGCCACAGCCTAGCGGGCAATCAGCCCCAGCATTTT	CATSRDRHSLAGNQPQHF
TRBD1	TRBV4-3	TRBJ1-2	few	TGCGCCAGCAGCCAAGTTCGGACAGGGGGATGGTATGGCTACACCTTC	CASSQVRTGGWYGYTF
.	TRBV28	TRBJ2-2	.	TGTGCCAGCAGCCCAGGCGGGCGAAACACCGGGGAGCTGTTTTTT	CASSPGGRNTGELFF
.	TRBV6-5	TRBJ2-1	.	TGTGCCAACAGTTACTCAAGAGTAACTGAGCAGTTCTTC	CANSYSRVTEQFF
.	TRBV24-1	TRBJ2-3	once	TGTGCCACCAGTGATTCCGAGGACCCGCAGTATTTT	CATSDSEDPQYF
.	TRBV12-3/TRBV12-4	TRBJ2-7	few	TGTGCCAGCAGGAGTGCCTACGAGCAGTACTTC	CASRSAYEQYF
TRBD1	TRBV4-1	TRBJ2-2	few	TGCGCCAGCAGCCAGGCGGACAGGGACACCGGGGAGCTGTTTTTT	CASSQADRDTGELFF
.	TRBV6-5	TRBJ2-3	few	TGTGCCAGCAGTTACTTGGGGGGCCGCACAGATACGCAGTATTTT	CASSYLGGRTDTQYF
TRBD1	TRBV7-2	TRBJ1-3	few	TGTGCCAGCAGCCCTATCGTCAACCCAGGGGGCGGAAACACCATATATTTT	CASSPIVNPGGGNTIYF
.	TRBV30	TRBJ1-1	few	TGTGCCTGGAGTGGGGGGATCGAGATGAACACTGAAGCTTTCTTT	CAWSGGIEMNTEAFF
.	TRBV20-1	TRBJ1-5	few	TGCAGTGCTAGAGTCAGGGGAGGTAATCAGCCCCAGCATTTT	CSARVRGGNQPQHF
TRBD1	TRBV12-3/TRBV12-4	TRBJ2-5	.	TGTGCCAGCAGTTTAAACCGGGACAGGCCAGACTTC	CASSLNRDRPDF
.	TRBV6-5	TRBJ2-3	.	TGTGCCACAAAGGGGGGCGGGTACACAGATACGCAGTATTTT	CATKGGGYTDTQYF
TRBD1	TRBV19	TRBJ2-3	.	TGTGCCAGCAAGCTCAGGGGGTCTAGCACAGATACGCAGTATTTT	CASKLRGSSTDTQYF
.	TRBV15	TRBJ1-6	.	TGTGCCACCAGCAGAGACTCCGGGGCCCAATATAATTCACCCCTCCACTTT	CATSRDSGAQYNSPLHF
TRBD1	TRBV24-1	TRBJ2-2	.	TGTGCCACCAGGGACAGGACTGGCACCGGGGAGCTGTTTTTT	CATRDRTGTGELFF
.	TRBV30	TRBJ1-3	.	TGTGCCTGGAGTTCGGAGGGAACCTCCTATTTT	CAWSSEGTSYF
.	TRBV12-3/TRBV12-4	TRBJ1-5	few	TGTGCCAGCAGTTTCACAGGGTATAGCAATCAGCCCCAGCATTTT	CASSFTGYSNQPQHF
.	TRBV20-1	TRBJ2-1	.	TGCAGTGCTAAGACGGGGGAGCCATCAGCCTACAATGAGCAGTTCTTC	CSAKTGEPSAYNEQFF
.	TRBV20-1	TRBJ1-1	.	TGCAGTGCTAGAGATTATAGGCGGACGAACACTGAAGCTTTCTTT	CSARDYRRTNTEAFF
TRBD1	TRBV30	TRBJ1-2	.	TGTGCCTCGGGACAGCTTTATGGCTACACCTTC	CASGQLYGYTF
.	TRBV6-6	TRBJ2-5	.	TGTGCCAGCAGCGTGATGGGGCGCCAAGAGACCCAGTACTTC	CASSVMGRQETQYF
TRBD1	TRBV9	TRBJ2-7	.	TGTGCCAGAAGCGCCGCGGACAGGGGCTACGAGCAGTACTTC	CARSAADRGYEQYF
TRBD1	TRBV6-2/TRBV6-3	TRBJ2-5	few	TGTGCCAGCAGTTACTCATGGGACAGGGGAGAGACCCAGTACTTC	CASSYSWDRGETQYF
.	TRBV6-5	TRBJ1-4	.	TGTGCCAGCAGCCCCTTGGTTGGTGAAAAACTGTTTTTT	CASSPLVGEKLFF
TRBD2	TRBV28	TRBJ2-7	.	TGTGCCAGCAGGGGTCAGCGGGGGGGGCTCCTGGAGGAGCAGTACTTC	CASRGQRGGLLEEQYF
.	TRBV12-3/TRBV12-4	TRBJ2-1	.	TGTGCCAGCAGTTTGGACTACGAGCAGTTCTTC	CASSLDYEQFF
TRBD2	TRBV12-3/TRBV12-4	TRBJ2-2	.	TGTGCCAGCAGTTTGGGACTAGCGGGAGGGCTGGCTAAGGAGCTGTTTTTT	CASSLGLAGGLAKELFF
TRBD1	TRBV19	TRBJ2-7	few	TGTGCCAGTAGTATTCCGGGACAGTACTCCTACGAGCAGTACTTC	CASSIPGQYSYEQYF
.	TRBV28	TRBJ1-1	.	TGTGCCAGCAGTTTTGACAGGAACACTGAAGCTTTCTTT	CASSFDRNTEAFF
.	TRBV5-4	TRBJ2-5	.	TGTGCCAGCAGCCTGGCTAGGGGGACCTTAAAGGAGACCCAGTACTTC	CASSLARGTLKETQYF
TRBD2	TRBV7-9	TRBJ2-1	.	TGTGCCAGCAGCTTACTAGCGGGAGATTACAATGAGCAGTTCTTC	CASSLLAGDYNEQFF
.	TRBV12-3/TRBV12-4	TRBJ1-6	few	TGTGCCAGCAGTAAATCGGACAGTCGGTATAATTCACCCCTCCACTTT	CASSKSDSRYNSPLHF
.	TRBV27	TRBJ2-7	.	TGTGCCAGCAGTTTTTCGGGGATCTACGAGCAGTACTTC	CASSFSGIYEQYF
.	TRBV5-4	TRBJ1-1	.	TGTGCCAGCAGCTTTACTTTCCCCTACACTGAAGCTTTCTTT	CASSFTFPYTEAFF
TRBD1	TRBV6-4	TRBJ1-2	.	TGTGCCAGCTCGGACAGGGGAGTTGGCTACACCTTC	CASSDRGVGYTF
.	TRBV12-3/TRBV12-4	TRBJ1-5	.	TGTGCCAGCCAGGGTCCTAGCAAGCAGCCCCAGCATTTT	CASQGPSKQPQHF
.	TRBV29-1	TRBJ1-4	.	TGCAGCGCCGGACAGAGCATTAATGAAAAACTGTTTTTT	CSAGQSINEKLFF